These 10 T cell receptor beta chains share one sample of origin, sequenced in a study of T cell repertoires in cytomegalovirus infection. TCRdb recomputed calls from the reads with MiXCR, one row per CDR3 protein. The sample has some 700,000 distinct CDR3 sequences, 35% to 45% seen once; the top ten hold about 2.8%. Sequencing was performed on PBMCs. The receptors here all came from a human donor in good health (CMV status not recorded). Some clones in this sample may be carry-over from other donors' samples.

This clonotype was observed a handful of times. This chain joins TRBV12-3 or TRBV12-4 and TRBJ2-5; 10 nucleotides line up with TRBD2. V shed 5 bases and J 2 bases; nucleotides not matched to a gene: 17. The CDR3 runs 19 residues. CDR3 loop: CASSPPRTSGGGVQETQYF. The CDR3 DNA is TGTGCCAGCAGTCCCCCCAGGACTAGCGGAGGAGGGGTACAAGAGACCCAGTACTTC.

In the case of this clonotype: Sequence at one end of the junction differs from germline and may be a read error. The V call is TRBV30, the J call TRBJ2-5; D is tentatively TRBD1 or TRBD2 (5 bases each). The CDR3 is 13 residues long. In germline, CDR1 is GTSNPN, CDR2 SVGIG (reference sequence). CDR3 coding DNA: TGTGCCTGGAGCGGGGCCACGGGCGAGACCCAGTCCTTC. The encoded protein is CAWSGATGETQSF.

The chain carries TRBV24-1 and TRBJ1-1, with TRBD1 identical over 7 bases. V shed 7 bases and J 5 bases; nucleotides not matched to a gene: 6. This CDR3 comprises 13 residues. Per the germline V gene, CDR1 is KGHDR and CDR2 is SFDVKD. For the CDR3, the DNA is TGTGCCACCAGAGGCCAGGGGGAAACTGAAGCTTTCTTT. It translates to CATRGQGETEAFF.

This chain links TRBV28 with TRBJ2-3; TRBD1 matches 7 bases. The V segment lost 10 bases and the J segment 12 bases; nucleotides outside the gene matches: 7. The CDR3 has 10 residues. CDR1 is MDHEN, CDR2 SYDVKM, per germline. The chain's CDR3 is CATNRDSQYF. The CDR3 region has the DNA TGTGCCACGAACCGGGACAGTCAGTATTTT.

A remark on this clonotype: At one of its ends the junction is not consistent with the germline gene, which may arise from a read error. V usage is TRBV28 and J usage is TRBJ1-1; D not certain. CDR3 length: 15 residues. CDR1 and CDR2 (germline): MDHEN, SYDVKM. CDR3 protein: CASSLPGAVNTDAFF. As DNA, the CDR3 is TGTGCCAGCAGTTTACCTGGTGCAGTGAACACTGACGCTTTCTTT.

Comment on this clonotype: One end of the junction varies from germline; a read error may be responsible. The chain uses TRBV7-8 and TRBJ2-2; 7 bases are shared with TRBD1. CDR1 and CDR2 from the germline V gene are SGHVS and FQNEAQ. The CDR3 has 17 residues. The CDR3 region is CASTLPRDRVNTGELFF. The CDR3 DNA sequence: TGTGCCAGCACCTTACCTAGGGACAGAGTAAACACCGGGGAGCTGTTTTTT. Using reference TRBV7-8 and TRBJ2-2 for the parts outside the CDR3, the full variable domain is GAGVSQSPRYKVAKRGQDVALRCDPISGHVSLFWYQQALGQGPEFLTYFQNEAQLDKSGLPSDRFFAERPEGSVSTLKIQRTQQEDSAVYLCASTLPRDRVNTGELFFGEGSRLTVL.

The chain joins TRBV5-1 to TRBJ1-1; the D is unclear. The length of the CDR3 is 14 residues. Deletions cut 1 base from V and 1 base from J, with 8 bases between. Germline V gene data show CDR1 as SGHRS and CDR2 as YFSETQ. The CDR3 nucleotides are TGCGCCAGCAGCTTGATGCGGGGGAACACTGAAGCTTTCTTT. This gives the protein CASSLMRGNTEAFF.

This clonotype showed up just a few times. The chain joins TRBV15 to TRBJ1-3, with D perhaps matching TRBD1 (5 bases). The germline V gene encodes CDR1 LNHNV and CDR2 YYDKDF (reference sequence). V lost 6 bases and J 2 bases, leaving 8 bases between the germline ends. This CDR3 has 13 residues. The CDR3, as DNA: TGTGCCACCAGTCCGACAGCTGGAAACACCATATATTTT. Its protein product is CATSPTAGNTIYF. The full variable domain, its missing parts supplied by reference TRBV15 and TRBJ1-3, is DAMVIQNPRYQVTQFGKPVTLSCSQTLNHNVMYWYQQKSSQAPKLLFHYYDKDFNNEADTPDNFQSRRPNTSFCFLDIRSPGLGDTAMYLCATSPTAGNTIYFGEGSWLTVV.

V usage is TRBV12-3 or TRBV12-4 and J usage is TRBJ2-5; 8 nucleotides align to TRBD2. With V trimmed by 5 bases and J by 4 bases, 3 bases remained unmatched. This CDR3 comprises 13 residues. The CDR3 DNA reads as TGTGCCAGCAGTATAAGCGGGAGAGAGACCCAGTACTTC. Translation: CASSISGRETQYF.

The chain has TRBV12-3 or TRBV12-4 and TRBJ1-5; D is perhaps TRBD1 (6 bases). Trimming cost V 1 base and J 1 base, with 20 bases left between them. CDR3 length equals 19 residues. The CDR3 is CASSLVGGESLESNQPQHF. The CDR3 nucleotides are TGTGCCAGCAGTTTAGTTGGGGGCGAGAGTTTGGAAAGCAATCAGCCCCAGCATTTT.